What follows are 9 T cell receptor beta chains derived from one specimen sequenced in a study of T-cell reconstitution after alpha-beta-depleted transplantation in children. Library preparation (for TCRbeta) was performed with unique molecular identifiers. TCRdb ran MiXCR on the PCR reads and lists one entry per CDR3 protein. This sample has more than 75,000 distinct CDR3 sequences, with roughly a quarter found just once. The specimen was PBMCs, collected before TCRalphabeta/CD19-depleted stem cell transplant. The receptors originated from a boy aged 2 to 9 with acute lymphoblastic leukemia, due to receive a stem cell transplant.

The chain employs TRBV24-1 and TRBJ2-2; 8 nucleotides match TRBD2. V lost 0 bases to trimming and J lost 3 bases; unmatched junction nucleotides: 2. Germline values: CDR1 KGHDR, CDR2 SFDVKD. The CDR3 runs 16 residues. This CDR3 reads CATSDLGLADTGELFF. CDR3 in DNA: TGTGCCACCAGTGATTTGGGACTAGCTGACACCGGGGAGCTGTTTTTT.

In its sample, this clonotype was seen a few times. J is TRBJ2-4 and V is TRBV9; D gene ambiguous. Trimming shortened V by 3 bases and J by 5 bases, and 12 bases separated the two germline ends. CDR3 length: 14 residues. CDR1 SGDLS and CDR2 YYNGEE come from the germline V gene. The DNA for the CDR3 is TGTGCCAGCAGCGCCGGAGAAAGCGAAAACATTCAGTACTTC. Translated, it gives CASSAGESENIQYF.

In this sample, this clonotype turned up once. The conserved phenylalanine or tryptophan is not found at the CDR3 terminus, so this likely reflects a read error. The J gene is TRBJ2-2, the V gene TRBV25-1, with 9 bases matching TRBD1. V was pared by 8 bases and J by 3 bases, with 4 bases of the junction left unmatched. This CDR3 contains 14 residues. CDR1 MGHDK and CDR2 SYGVNS come from the germline V gene. The CDR3 nucleotides read TGTGCCAGCCGCAGGACAGGGGACACCGGGGAGCTGTTTCTT. It yields the protein CASRRTGDTGELFL.

This clonotype was counted a few times. The J gene is TRBJ2-7, the V gene TRBV3-1; tentative D call: TRBD1 (5 bases). This CDR3 has 13 residues. Trimming removed 8 bases at V and 0 bases at J, with 11 bases between. The germline CDR1 and CDR2 sequences are LGHDT and YNNKEL (reference sequence). DNA of the CDR3: TGTGCCAGCGCGCTAGGGGACTCCTACGAGCAGTACTTC. This translates into CASALGDSYEQYF.

V is TRBV6-5 and J is TRBJ2-3; weak D call: TRBD1 (5 bases). The germline CDR1 and CDR2 sequences are MNHEY and SVGAGI. V was clipped by 0 bases and J by 3 bases, with 16 bases between them. This CDR3 comprises 17 residues. The DNA of the CDR3 is TGTGCCAGCAGTTACTCGACGGGCTCAGGGTCAACAGATACGCAGTATTTT. It yields the protein CASSYSTGSGSTDTQYF.

This clonotype was detected only a few times. The V and J genes are TRBV20-1 and TRBJ2-5, with 10 bases fitting TRBD2. Germline V gene sequence: CDR1 DFQATT, CDR2 SNEGSKA (reference sequence). The J segment lost 5 bases and the V segment lost 7 bases, leaving 16 bases of the junction unmatched. This CDR3 is 16 amino acids long. CDR3 sequence reads: CSGSERTSGILETQYF. CDR3 coding DNA: TGCAGTGGTAGCGAGAGGACTAGCGGAATACTGGAGACCCAGTACTTC.

This clonotype has a count of ten or more. The V and J genes are TRBV7-9 and TRBJ1-2; 7 nucleotides match TRBD1. The CDR3 extends over 12 amino acids. With V trimmed by 8 bases and J by 8 bases, 8 bases remained unmatched. Germline V CDR1 and CDR2: SEHNR, FQNEAQ (reference sequence). This chain's CDR3 is CASSRDSRGYTF. CDR3 sequence (DNA): TGTGCCAGCTCTCGGGACAGCAGGGGCTACACCTTC.

The chain links TRBV12-3 or TRBV12-4 to TRBJ2-3; unclear D gene. There are 11 residues in the CDR3. Deletions cut 5 bases from V and 5 bases from J, with 5 bases between. CDR3 nucleotide sequence: TGTGCCAGCAGTCAGATAGATACGCAGTATTTT. Amino acids: CASSQIDTQYF.

This clonotype has just one count. The V call is TRBV10-3, the J call TRBJ1-1, with TRBD1 matching 12 bases. The length of the CDR3 is 18 residues. Germline assignment: CDR1 ENHRY and CDR2 SYGVKD. J lost 0 bases, V lost 6 bases, and 11 bases had no gene match. CDR3 in DNA: TGTGCCATCAGCGAAACCCCGGGACAGGGGGCTCTGAACACTGAAGCTTTCTTT. Amino acid sequence: CAISETPGQGALNTEAFF.